The clone carrying this T cell receptor (beta chain) was recorded a few times. TCRdb's table, derived via immunoSEQ multiplex PCR, lists solely in-frame clones and lacks some. This sample has around 160,000 clones, with around 81% found just once. The CDR3 is 14 amino acids. Per germline, CDR1 SGDLS and CDR2 YYNGEE. V gave up 0 bases and J gave up 8 bases; unmatched junction bases: 5. These data belong to a study of blood T cell repertoires in COVID-19. Study details: The United States, Italy and Spain were the sources of the acute and convalescent COVID-19 samples.

The chain links TRBV9 to TRBJ2-1; 7 nucleotides line up with TRBD1. The source is a man in his fifties or sixties with active or convalescent COVID-19. The sample taken for sequencing was peripheral blood. The chain's CDR3 is CASSVGQGGYEQFF. For the CDR3, the DNA is TGTGCCAGCAGCGTAGGACAGGGTGGGTATGAGCAGTTCTTC.